Each of the 3 T cell receptor beta chains below was sequenced from the same sample in a study of T-cell reconstitution after alpha-beta-depleted transplantation in children. For these receptors, no antigen is known. Preparing the TCRbeta library involved the use of unique molecular identifiers. TCRdb independently ran MiXCR on the PCR reads; one entry per CDR3 protein. The data contain about 300,000 distinct CDR3 sequences, over 7.5% of them seen just once; the ten biggest clones take up about 8.2%. Overall study findings and caveats: Diversity and T-cell counts at one year after transplant derived mostly from new T cells.

The sequenced sample was peripheral blood, obtained 360 days after TCRalphabeta/CD19-depleted stem cell transplant. The receptor source for this set is a female patient aged 2-9 years who had a stem cell transplant for Fanconi anemia, so the T cells may come from the graft donor.

At least ten counts were recorded for this clonotype. The V and J genes are TRBV18 and TRBJ1-3; 9 positions agree with TRBD1. CDR3 length equals 16 residues. With 1 base clipped from V and 2 bases from J, the junction kept 3 bases outside the gene matches. CDR1 is KGHSH, CDR2 LQKENI, per germline. CDR3 bases: TGTGCCAGCTCACCACTACAGGGGGCGACTGGAAACACCATATATTTT. Its protein is CASSPLQGATGNTIYF.

This clonotype was counted at least ten times. J is TRBJ2-1 and V is TRBV6-2 or TRBV6-3; no definite D call. This CDR3 is 13 amino acids long. CDR1 and CDR2 (germline): MNHEY, SVGEGT. The V and J ends lost 0 bases and 7 bases respectively, with 7 bases between them. In nucleotides, the CDR3 is TGTGCCAGCAGTTACTCCCCCCTAAATGAGCAGTTCTTC. Amino acid sequence: CASSYSPLNEQFF.

In this sample, this clonotype turned up many times. This chain connects TRBV29-1 to TRBJ2-3; D is perhaps TRBD2 (7 bases). The V gene's germline CDR1 is SQVTM and CDR2 ANQGSEA. The CDR3 is made up of 13 amino acids. V was clipped by 5 bases and J by 4 bases, with 13 bases between them. CDR3 bases: TGCAGCGTTCAGGAGGGGGGGCCAGATACGCAGTATTTT. As protein: CSVQEGGPDTQYF.